Given below is one TCR beta chain in context. As yet, its antigen is unknown. Single viable CD3+CD4+CD8-CD45RO+ cells were sorted as the memory CD4+ T cells. The data are from a study of memory CD4+ T cells and cytomegalovirus serostatus. About the research overall: Healthy Belgian adult donors included roughly ten CMV-positive and 20 to 30 CMV-negative people. Study observations and caveats: Each of around 69 CMV-associated TCRbeta sequences occurred in one to five individuals. The CMV-associated TCR signature appears largely within the CD4+ memory repertoire.

CDR1 is SEHNR and CDR2 is FQNEAQ in the germline V gene (reference sequence). The ends were cut back, 5 bases at V and 0 bases at J, with 20 bases in the middle. The CDR3 is 18 residues long. Clones were read by immunoSEQ multiplex PCR, and TCRdb kept only the in-frame ones, dropping some. There are roughly 64,000 clones in the sample; roughly three quarters occur only once, and approximately 0.81% lies in the top ten. The sequence was obtained from an adult in good health and CMV-seronegative. The V and J genes are TRBV7-9 and TRBJ1-3; possibly TRBD1 for D (6 bases). The specimen sequenced was memory CD4+ T cells from blood. The CDR3 DNA follows: TGTGCCAGCAGCCCCCGGACAGCACTACAACTCTCTGGAAACACCATATATTTT. Translation gives CASSPRTALQLSGNTIYF. The full variable domain, completed using reference TRBV7-9 and TRBJ1-3, is DTGVSQNPRHKITKRGQNVTFRCDPISEHNRLYWYRQTLGQGPEFLTYFQNEAQLEKSRLLSDRFSAERPKGSFSTLEIQRTEQGDSAMYLCASSPRTALQLSGNTIYFGEGSWLTVV.